This T cell receptor (beta chain) is from a study of blood T cell repertoires in COVID-19 (dated by TCRdb to 2020 to 2021). Turning to the overall study: Samples covering the acute and convalescent phases of COVID-19 were provided by collaborators in the United States, Italy and Spain. Samples were obtained from the ongoing ImmuneRACE study (first 160 participants) and from 1,000 to 1,500 subjects provided by 6 global collaborators. Nearly every sample came with metadata listing a de-identified subject ID, COVID-19 status, age in years and sex. The material from the prospective study consisted of cDNA or gDNA derived from T cells, B-cell-depleted T cells, or PBMCs. The repertoires were released in a freely available public database intended as a resource for research on the immune response to SARS-CoV-2. Subjects who had been exposed to COVID-19, were actively infected with it, or had recovered from it provided the deeply sampled blood TCRbeta repertoires that made up the dataset. Where available, HLA class I and class II types were obtained from metadata supplied by the sample provider rather than from assay-based typing.

The immunoSEQ Assay, a bias-controlled multiplex PCR, was used to amplify TCRbeta CDR3 regions from genomic DNA. Regarding the original processing steps: The number of nucleated cells in each sample was estimated by amplification of reference gene primers within the assay. Sequence reads were collapsed and filtered to measure the absolute abundance of every unique TCRbeta CDR3 rearrangement. For each sample, productive Simpson clonality was calculated by taking the square root of Simpson's diversity index across productive rearrangements. TCRdb obtained this table from immuneACCESS and retained in-frame rearrangements with V and J assigned. These tables miss some clones; where compared with another copy, unresolved V genes account for less than half of the shortfall, and the remainder is unexplained. V and J calls and clone size follow that table, whereas D and trimming were derived from the DNA. This sample lists some 210,000 clones; roughly 81% were detected once. 4.5% to 6% of the sample rests with the top ten.

As to this clone: This clone's antigen is unknown. No qualities accompany the bases; no much larger clone lies one base away.

Broad study findings and their caveats: How much clinical and demographic metadata was included differed by source and by participant, and the metadata was provided uncurated.

The CDR3 holds 14 amino acids from the cysteine to the phenylalanine. The kept DNA is CDR3 alone, 42 bases in frame from the first base. For CDR1 and CDR2, the germline V gene lists MNHEY and SVGAGI. Trimming takes 8 bases from V and 0 bases from J, and the germline ends sit 11 bases apart. Collaborating institutions collected whole blood in K2EDTA tubes following their own protocols. For TCRbeta analysis, collaborators shipped samples as frozen whole blood, isolated PBMCs, or DNA extracted from either of those sample types. The chain is assembled from TRBV6-5 and TRBJ1-5; the best D guess is TRBD1, with 6 bases matching. Material for sequencing was peripheral blood. The TCR comes from a woman in her 70s with active or convalescent COVID-19. The CDR3 protein: CASRTAHSNQPQHF. In nucleotides, the sequence is TGTGCCAGCCGGACAGCTCATAGCAATCAGCCCCAGCATTTT.